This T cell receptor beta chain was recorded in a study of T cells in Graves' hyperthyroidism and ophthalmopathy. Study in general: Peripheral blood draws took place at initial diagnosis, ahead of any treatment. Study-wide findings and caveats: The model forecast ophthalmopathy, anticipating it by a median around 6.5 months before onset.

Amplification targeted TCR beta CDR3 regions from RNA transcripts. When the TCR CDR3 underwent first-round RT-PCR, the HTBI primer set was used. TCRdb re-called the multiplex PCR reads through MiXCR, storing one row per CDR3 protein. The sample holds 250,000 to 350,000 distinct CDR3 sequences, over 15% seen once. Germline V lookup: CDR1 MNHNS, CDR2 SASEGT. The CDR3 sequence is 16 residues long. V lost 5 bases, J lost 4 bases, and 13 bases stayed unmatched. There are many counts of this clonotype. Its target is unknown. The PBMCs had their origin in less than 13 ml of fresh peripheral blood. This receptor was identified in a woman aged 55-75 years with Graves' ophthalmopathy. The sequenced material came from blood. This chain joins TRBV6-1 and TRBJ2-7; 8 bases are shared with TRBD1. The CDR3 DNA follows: TGTGCCAGCAGTCCCAGGGGGCTTGCACTAGGTTACGAGCAGTACTTC. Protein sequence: CASSPRGLALGYEQYF.